This T cell receptor (beta chain) was recorded in a study of control samples from healthy donors and cancer patients. Germline V gene data show CDR1 as SNHLY and CDR2 as FYNNEI. V lost 6 bases to trimming and J lost 0 bases, with 9 bases between them. This CDR3 comprises 13 residues. TCRdb keeps only in-frame clones here, not all; method: immunoSEQ multiplex PCR. The sample shows roughly 64,000 clones, around nine tenths of them seen only once. The source of this sequence is a woman aged 50 to 65 with colorectal cancer. Material for sequencing was PBMCs. The V gene is TRBV2, the J gene TRBJ2-7; TRBD1 is a possible D gene (5 bases). The CDR3 region has the DNA TGTGCCAGCAGCGGCGACAGCTCCTACGAGCAGTACTTC. It translates to CASSGDSSYEQYF.